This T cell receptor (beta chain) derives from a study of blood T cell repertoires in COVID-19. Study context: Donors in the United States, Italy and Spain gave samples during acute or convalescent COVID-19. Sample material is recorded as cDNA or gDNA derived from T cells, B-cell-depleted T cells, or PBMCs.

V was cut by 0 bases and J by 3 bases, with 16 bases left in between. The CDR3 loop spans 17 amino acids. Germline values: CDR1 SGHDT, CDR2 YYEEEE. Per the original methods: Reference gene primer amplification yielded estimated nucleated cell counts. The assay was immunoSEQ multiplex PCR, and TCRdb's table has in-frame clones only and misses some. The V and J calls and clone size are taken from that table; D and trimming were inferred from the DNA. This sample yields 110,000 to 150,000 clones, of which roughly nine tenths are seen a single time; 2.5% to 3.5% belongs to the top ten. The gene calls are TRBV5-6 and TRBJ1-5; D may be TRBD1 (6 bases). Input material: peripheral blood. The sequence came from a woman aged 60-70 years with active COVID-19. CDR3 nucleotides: TGTGCCAGCAGCTTGGGGAGAAACAGGGCTCTCAATCAGCCCCAGCATTTT. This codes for CASSLGRNRALNQPQHF.